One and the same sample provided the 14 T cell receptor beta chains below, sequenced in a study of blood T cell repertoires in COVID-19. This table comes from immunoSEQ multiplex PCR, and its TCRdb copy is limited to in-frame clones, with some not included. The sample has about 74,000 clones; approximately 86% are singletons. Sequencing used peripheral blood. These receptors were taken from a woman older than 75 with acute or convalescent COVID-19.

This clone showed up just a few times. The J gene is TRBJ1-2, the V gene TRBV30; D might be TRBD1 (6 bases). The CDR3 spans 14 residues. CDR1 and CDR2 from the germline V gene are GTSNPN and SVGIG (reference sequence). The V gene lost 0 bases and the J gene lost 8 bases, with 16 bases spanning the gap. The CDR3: CAWSVTQTGGGYTF. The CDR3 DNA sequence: TGTGCCTGGAGTGTTACCCAAACGGGGGGCGGCTACACCTTC.

The CDR3: CAWIGGREQFF. The DNA for the CDR3 is TGTGCCTGGATCGGAGGCAGGGAGCAGTTCTTC. J is TRBJ2-1 and V is TRBV30; D is possibly TRBD2 (5 bases). The CDR3 is 11 residues long. Trimming removed 4 bases at V and 10 bases at J, with 11 bases between. Germline V gives CDR1 GTSNPN, CDR2 SVGIG (reference sequence).

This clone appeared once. This CDR3 is CAISDGQGAGYTEAFF. DNA for the CDR3: TGTGCCATCAGTGATGGACAGGGGGCAGGGTACACTGAAGCTTTCTTT. The chain uses TRBV10-3 and TRBJ1-1, with 11 bases aligning to TRBD1. The CDR3 is 16 residues long. The V and J ends lost 3 bases and 3 bases, in that order; junction bases with no gene match: 6. CDR1 ENHRY and CDR2 SYGVKD come from the germline V gene.

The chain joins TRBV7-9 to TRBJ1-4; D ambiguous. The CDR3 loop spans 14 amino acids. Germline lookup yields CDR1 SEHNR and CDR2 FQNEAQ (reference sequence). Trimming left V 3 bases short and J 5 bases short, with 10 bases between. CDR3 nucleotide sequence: TGTGCCAGCAGCTTGGGCGGAGGGAATGAAAAACTGTTTTTT. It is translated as CASSLGGGNEKLFF.

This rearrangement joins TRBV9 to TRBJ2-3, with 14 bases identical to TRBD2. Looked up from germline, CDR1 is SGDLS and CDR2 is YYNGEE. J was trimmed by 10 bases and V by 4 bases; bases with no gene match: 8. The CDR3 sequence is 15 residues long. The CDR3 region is CASSSTSGRAEAQYF. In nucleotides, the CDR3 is TGTGCCAGCAGCTCGACTAGCGGGAGGGCCGAGGCGCAGTATTTT.

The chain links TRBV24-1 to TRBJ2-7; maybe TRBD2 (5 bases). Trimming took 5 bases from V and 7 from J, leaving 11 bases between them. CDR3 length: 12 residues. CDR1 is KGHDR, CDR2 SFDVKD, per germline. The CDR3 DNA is TGTGCCACCAGTGCAGCGGTAGAGGAGCAGTACTTC. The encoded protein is CATSAAVEEQYF.

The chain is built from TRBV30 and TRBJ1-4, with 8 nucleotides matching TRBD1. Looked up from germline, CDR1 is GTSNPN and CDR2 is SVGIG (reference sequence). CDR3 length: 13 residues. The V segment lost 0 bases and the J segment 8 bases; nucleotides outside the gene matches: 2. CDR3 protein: CAWSVRDREKLFF. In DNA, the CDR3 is TGTGCCTGGAGTGTGCGGGACAGGGAAAAACTGTTTTTT.

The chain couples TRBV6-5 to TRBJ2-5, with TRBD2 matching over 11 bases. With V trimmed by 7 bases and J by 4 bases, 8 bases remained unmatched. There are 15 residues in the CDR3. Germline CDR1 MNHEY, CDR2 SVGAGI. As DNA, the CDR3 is TGTGCCAGCAACGTCGGACTAGCGGGCGGAGAGACCCAGTACTTC. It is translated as CASNVGLAGGETQYF.

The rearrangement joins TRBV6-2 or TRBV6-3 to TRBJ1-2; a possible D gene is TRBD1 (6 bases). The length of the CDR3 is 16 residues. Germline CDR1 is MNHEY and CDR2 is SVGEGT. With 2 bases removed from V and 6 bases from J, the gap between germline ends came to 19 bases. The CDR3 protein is CASSYPRRHRENGYTF. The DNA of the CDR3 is TGTGCCAGCAGTTACCCACGTCGCCACAGGGAGAATGGCTACACCTTC.

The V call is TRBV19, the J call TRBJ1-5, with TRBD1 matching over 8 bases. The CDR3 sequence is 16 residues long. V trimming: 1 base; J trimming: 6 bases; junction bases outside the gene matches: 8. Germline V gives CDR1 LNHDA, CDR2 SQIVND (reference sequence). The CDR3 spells CASSIVPPDRGQPQHF. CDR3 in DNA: TGTGCCAGTAGTATAGTCCCCCCCGACAGGGGTCAGCCCCAGCATTTT.

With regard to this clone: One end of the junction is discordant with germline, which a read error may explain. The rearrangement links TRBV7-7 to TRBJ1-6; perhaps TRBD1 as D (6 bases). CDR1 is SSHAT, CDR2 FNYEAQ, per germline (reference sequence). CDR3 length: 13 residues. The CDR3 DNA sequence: TGTGCTAGCAGCCTCGACAGGAATTCACCCCTCCACTTT. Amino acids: CASSLDRNSPLHF.

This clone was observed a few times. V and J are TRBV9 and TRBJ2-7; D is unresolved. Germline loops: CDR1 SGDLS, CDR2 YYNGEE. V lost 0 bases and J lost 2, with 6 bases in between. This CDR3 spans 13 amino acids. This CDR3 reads CASSVDGPYEQYF. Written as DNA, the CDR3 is TGTGCCAGCAGCGTAGATGGCCCCTACGAGCAGTACTTC.

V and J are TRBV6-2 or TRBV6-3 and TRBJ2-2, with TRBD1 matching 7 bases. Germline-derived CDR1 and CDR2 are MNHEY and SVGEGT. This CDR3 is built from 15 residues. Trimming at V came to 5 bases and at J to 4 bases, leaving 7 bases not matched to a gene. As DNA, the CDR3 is TGTGCCAGCAGTACCCGACGGACAGGCACCGGGGAGCTGTTTTTT. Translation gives CASSTRRTGTGELFF.

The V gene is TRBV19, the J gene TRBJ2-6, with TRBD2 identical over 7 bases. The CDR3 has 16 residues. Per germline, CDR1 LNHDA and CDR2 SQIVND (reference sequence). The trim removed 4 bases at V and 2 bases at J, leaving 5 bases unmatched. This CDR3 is CASSNGRPPGANVLTF. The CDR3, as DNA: TGTGCCAGTAGTAACGGGAGGCCCCCTGGGGCCAACGTCCTGACTTTC.